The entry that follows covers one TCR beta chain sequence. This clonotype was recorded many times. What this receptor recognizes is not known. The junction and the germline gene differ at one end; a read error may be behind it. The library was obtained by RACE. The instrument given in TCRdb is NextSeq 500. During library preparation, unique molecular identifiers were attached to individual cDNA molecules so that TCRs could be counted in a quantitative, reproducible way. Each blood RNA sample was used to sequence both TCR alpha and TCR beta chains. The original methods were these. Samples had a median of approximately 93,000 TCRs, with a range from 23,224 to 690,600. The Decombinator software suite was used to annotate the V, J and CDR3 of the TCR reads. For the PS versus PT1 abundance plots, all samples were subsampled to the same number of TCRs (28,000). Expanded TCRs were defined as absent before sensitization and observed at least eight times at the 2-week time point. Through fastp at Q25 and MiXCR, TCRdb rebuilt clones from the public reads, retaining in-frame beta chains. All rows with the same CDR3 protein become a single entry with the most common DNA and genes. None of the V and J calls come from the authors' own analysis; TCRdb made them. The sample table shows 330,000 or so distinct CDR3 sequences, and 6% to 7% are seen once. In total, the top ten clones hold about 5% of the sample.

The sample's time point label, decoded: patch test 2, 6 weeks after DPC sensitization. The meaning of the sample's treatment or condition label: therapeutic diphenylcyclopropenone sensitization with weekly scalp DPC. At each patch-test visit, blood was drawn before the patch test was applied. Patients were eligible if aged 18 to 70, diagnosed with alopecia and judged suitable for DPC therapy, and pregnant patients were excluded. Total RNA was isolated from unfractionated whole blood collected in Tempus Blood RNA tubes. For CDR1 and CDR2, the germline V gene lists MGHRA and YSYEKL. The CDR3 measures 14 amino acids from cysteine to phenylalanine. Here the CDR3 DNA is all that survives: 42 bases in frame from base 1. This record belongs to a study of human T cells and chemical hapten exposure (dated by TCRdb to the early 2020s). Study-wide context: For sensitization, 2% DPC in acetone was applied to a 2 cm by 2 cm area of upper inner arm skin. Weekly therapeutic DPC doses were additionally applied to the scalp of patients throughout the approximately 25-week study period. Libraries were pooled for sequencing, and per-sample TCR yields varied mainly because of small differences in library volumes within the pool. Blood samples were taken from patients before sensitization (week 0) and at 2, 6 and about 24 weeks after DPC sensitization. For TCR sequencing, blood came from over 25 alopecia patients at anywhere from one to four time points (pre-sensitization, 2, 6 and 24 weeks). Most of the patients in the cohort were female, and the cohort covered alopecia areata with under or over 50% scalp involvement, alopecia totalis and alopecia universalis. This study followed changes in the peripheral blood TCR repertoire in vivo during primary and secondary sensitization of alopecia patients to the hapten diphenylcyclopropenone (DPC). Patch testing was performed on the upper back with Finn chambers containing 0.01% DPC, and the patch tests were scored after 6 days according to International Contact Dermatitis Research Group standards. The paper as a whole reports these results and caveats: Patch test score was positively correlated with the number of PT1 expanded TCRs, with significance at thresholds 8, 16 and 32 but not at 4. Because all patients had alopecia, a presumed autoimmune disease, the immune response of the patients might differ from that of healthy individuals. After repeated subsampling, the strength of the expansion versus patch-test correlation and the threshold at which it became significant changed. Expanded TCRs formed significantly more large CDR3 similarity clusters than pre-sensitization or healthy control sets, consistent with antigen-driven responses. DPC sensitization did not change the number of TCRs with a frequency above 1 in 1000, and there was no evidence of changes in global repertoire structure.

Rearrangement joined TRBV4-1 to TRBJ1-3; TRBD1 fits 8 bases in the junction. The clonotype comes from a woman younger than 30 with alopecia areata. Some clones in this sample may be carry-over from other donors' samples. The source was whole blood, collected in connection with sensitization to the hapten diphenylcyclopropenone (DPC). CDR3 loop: CASSKDPRGHTIYF. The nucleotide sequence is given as TGCGCCAGCAGCAAAGATCCCAGGGGGCACACCATATATTTT.